The 25 T cell receptor beta chains given below trace back to one sample, sequenced in a study of T cells after yellow fever vaccination. TCRdb reprocessed the 5' RACE reads with MiXCR, giving one entry per CDR3 protein. The sample lists around 230,000 distinct CDR3 sequences, approximately 6.7% occurring once. The sequences come from CD4+ T cells sorted from PBMCs, collected on the day of the yellow fever booster vaccination. These receptors came from a man aged 25 to 40 who received the YFV17D yellow fever vaccine.

This clonotype was seen many times. The chain links TRBV7-2 to TRBJ2-1; tentative D call: TRBD2 (5 bases). V dropped 2 bases and J dropped 7 bases, with 12 bases sitting between them. The CDR3 has 14 amino acids. Germline CDR1 SGHTA, CDR2 FQGNSA. CDR3 DNA sequence: TGTGCCAGCAGCTTAACGGGCGGGCCGAATGAGCAGTTCTTC. It is translated as CASSLTGGPNEQFF.

This clonotype has just a few counts. One end of the junction is discordant with germline, which a read error may explain. The chain has TRBV20-1 and TRBJ1-6, with D possibly being TRBD1 (6 bases). Germline CDR1 and CDR2: DFQATT and SNEGSKA (reference sequence). The CDR3 totals 12 residues. In DNA form, the CDR3 reads TGCAGTGCTAGAGAAGTTATGGACAGACTATACTTT. It yields the protein CSAREVMDRLYF.

The chain combines TRBV10-3 with TRBJ1-1, with a possible D match to TRBD1 (6 bases). This CDR3 region has 16 residues. Trimming stripped 2 bases from V and 5 bases from J, with 18 bases between. Per germline, CDR1 ENHRY and CDR2 SYGVKD. The CDR3, as DNA: TGTGCCATCAGTGAGGGACAGAACAGGGCTACAACTGAAGCTTTCTTT. Protein sequence: CAISEGQNRATTEAFF.

The chain carries TRBV20-1 and TRBJ2-7; possible D gene TRBD1, 6 bases. Trimming took off 3 bases at V and 7 bases at J, with 16 bases between the two ends. Germline CDR1 DFQATT, CDR2 SNEGSKA (reference sequence). There are 13 residues in the CDR3. CDR3 loop: CSASRQVQGEQYF. The CDR3 DNA sequence: TGCAGTGCTAGTCGGCAAGTGCAGGGGGAGCAGTACTTC.

This clonotype was recorded a few times. The V and J genes are TRBV20-1 and TRBJ2-6, with a tentative D call TRBD1 (5 bases). The CDR3 sequence is 14 residues long. CDR1 and CDR2 (germline): DFQATT, SNEGSKA (reference sequence). The ends were cut back, 5 bases at V and 2 bases at J, with 10 bases in the middle. The CDR3 DNA reads TGCAGTGCTCGTCAGGGCGCTGGGGCCAACGTCCTGACTTTC. The encoded protein is CSARQGAGANVLTF.

The table lists this clonotype with a few counts. The rearrangement links TRBV6-5 to TRBJ2-1; 7 positions agree with TRBD2. The CDR3 spans 15 residues. V lost 2 bases to trimming and J lost 9 bases; unmatched junction nucleotides: 10. Per the germline V gene, CDR1 is MNHEY and CDR2 is SVGAGI. The CDR3 reads CASSYGGTKSGEQFF. The CDR3 region has the DNA TGTGCCAGCAGTTACGGAGGGACTAAGTCGGGTGAGCAGTTCTTC.

Many counts were recorded for this clonotype. This chain joins TRBV7-8 and TRBJ2-7; TRBD2 matches 10 bases. Germline CDR1 and CDR2: SGHVS and FQNEAQ. J gave up 5 bases and V 3 bases, and 10 bases lay outside the gene matches. This CDR3 has 16 amino acids. This CDR3 is CASSFDTSGNIHEQYF. The CDR3 coding sequence is TGTGCCAGCAGCTTCGACACTAGCGGGAATATCCACGAGCAGTACTTC.

Concerning this clonotype itself: This sequence may be a read error, since a much larger clone differs from it by one base. The chain recombines TRBV5-1 with TRBJ2-1, with 10 bases that match TRBD2. The V gene's germline CDR1 is SGHRS and CDR2 YFSETQ. Trimming removed 4 bases from V and 10 bases from J; junction bases left unmatched: 8. This CDR3 comprises 14 residues. As DNA, the CDR3 is TGCGCCAGCAGCCCCACTAGCGGGATTGAGGAGCAGTTCTTC. Its translation is CASSPTSGIEEQFF.

This clonotype was counted at least ten times. V gene TRBV29-1 combines with J gene TRBJ2-5, with D tentatively TRBD1 or TRBD2 (6 bases each). Germline values: CDR1 SQVTM, CDR2 ANQGSEA. V lost 3 bases, J lost 4 bases, and 12 bases lay in between. The CDR3 loop spans 13 amino acids. CDR3 DNA: TGCAGCGTTGATAAGGGGGGACGAGAGACCCAGTACTTC. It encodes CSVDKGGRETQYF.

V and J are TRBV29-1 and TRBJ2-5; 8 bases fit TRBD1. Germline loops: CDR1 SQVTM, CDR2 ANQGSEA. Trimming took 6 bases from V and 3 from J; bases not matched to a gene: 6. This CDR3 comprises 13 residues. The CDR3 is CSVGRGLKETQYF. The CDR3 DNA reads TGCAGCGTGGGCAGGGGGCTGAAAGAGACCCAGTACTTC.

This clonotype came up a few times. The gene calls are TRBV5-4 and TRBJ2-1, with TRBD1 matching 8 bases. The germline gives CDR1 SGHNT, CDR2 YYREEE (reference sequence). Trimming took 2 bases from V and 3 from J; bases not matched to a gene: 4. The CDR3 is 15 amino acids. The CDR3 nucleotides read TGTGCCAGCAGCTTCGAGACAGGGGACTACAATGAGCAGTTCTTC. Amino acid sequence: CASSFETGDYNEQFF.

This clonotype occurred a few times. V is TRBV7-8 and J is TRBJ1-1; the D is unclear. The CDR3 has 13 amino acids. Germline CDR1 SGHVS, CDR2 FQNEAQ. The V end lost 4 bases, the J end lost 3 bases, and 9 bases lay between the germline ends. CDR3 nucleotide sequence: TGTGCCAGCAGCTCAAGTAGTGACACTGAAGCTTTCTTT. It codes for CASSSSSDTEAFF.

This clonotype showed up just a few times. The V gene is TRBV29-1, the J gene TRBJ2-5; possible D gene TRBD1, 6 bases. Germline V CDR1 and CDR2: SQVTM, ANQGSEA. Trimming cost V 7 bases and J 4 bases, with 13 bases left between them. The CDR3 loop spans 12 amino acids. CDR3 nucleotide sequence: TGCAGCGCCCTTCAGGGGCGAGAGACCCAGTACTTC. It is translated as CSALQGRETQYF.

This clonotype was counted many times. The V call is TRBV10-3, the J call TRBJ2-7, with a weak D call TRBD1 (6 bases). The CDR3 is made up of 12 amino acids. Trimming shortened V by 6 bases and J by 6 bases, and 12 bases separated the two germline ends. Germline V gives CDR1 ENHRY, CDR2 SYGVKD. CDR3 nucleotides: TGTGCCATCAGCGGACAGACCCCCGAGCAGTACTTC. As protein: CAISGQTPEQYF.

Many counts were recorded for this clonotype. The chain couples TRBV25-1 to TRBJ2-7; TRBD1 or TRBD2 may be the D gene (5 bases each). Trimming cost V 2 bases and J 0 bases, with 11 bases left between them. This CDR3 is 15 amino acids long. The germline gives CDR1 MGHDK, CDR2 SYGVNS. CDR3: CASSEGWGSSYEQYF. The DNA for the CDR3 is TGTGCCAGCAGTGAAGGTTGGGGGAGCTCCTACGAGCAGTACTTC.

Details on this clonotype: This may come from a read error, since a much larger clone is one base off. The chain recombines TRBV12-3 or TRBV12-4 with TRBJ2-7; 7 bases are shared with TRBD1. V was pared by 8 bases and J by 2 bases, with 6 bases of the junction left unmatched. This CDR3 has 13 residues. The CDR3, as DNA: TGTGCCAGCGGTTACAGGGGTACCTACGAGCAGTACTTC. It translates to CASGYRGTYEQYF.

This clonotype was seen a few times. The V and J genes are TRBV12-3 or TRBV12-4 and TRBJ2-4; D is possibly TRBD1 (5 bases). The CDR3 has 13 residues. V was cut by 7 bases and J by 6 bases, with 13 bases left in between. The CDR3 bases are TGTGCCAGCATGGGTCAGGGCCCAAACATTCAGTACTTC. Encoded protein: CASMGQGPNIQYF.

This clonotype was seen ten or more times. The gene calls are TRBV5-6 and TRBJ2-7; D is possibly TRBD1 or TRBD2 (5 bases each). The length of the CDR3 is 15 residues. Germline CDR1 is SGHDT and CDR2 is YYEEEE. V was clipped by 6 bases and J by 4 bases, with 20 bases between them. The CDR3 bases are TGTGCCAGCACCTCGGGACGACGAACCCTTTACGAGCAGTACTTC. The encoded protein is CASTSGRRTLYEQYF.

In the case of this clonotype: At one end, the junction sequence differs from germline, possibly due to a read error. J is TRBJ2-5 and V is TRBV20-1; 7 nucleotides match TRBD2. Germline V gene lookup returns CDR1 DFQATT and CDR2 SNEGSKA (reference sequence). This CDR3 is 15 amino acids long. CDR3 sequence: CSARSVAGFQDTQYF. In nucleotides, the CDR3 is TGCAGTGCTAGATCCGTAGCGGGTTTCCAAGATACCCAGTACTTC.

The rearrangement links TRBV5-4 to TRBJ2-1; 8 nucleotides match TRBD1. The CDR3 loop spans 16 amino acids. Losses at the gene ends were 0 bases for V and 6 bases for J; bases not matched to a gene: 8. Germline V gene lookup returns CDR1 SGHNT and CDR2 YYREEE (reference sequence). This CDR3 reads CASSLGSSGGLNEQFF. CDR3 nucleotides: TGTGCCAGCAGCTTGGGTTCGTCAGGGGGCCTCAATGAGCAGTTCTTC.

V and J are TRBV20-1 and TRBJ2-2, with 7 bases matching TRBD1. J lost 6 bases, V lost 0 bases, and 7 bases had no gene match. The CDR3 consists of 15 residues. CDR1 and CDR2 from the germline V gene are DFQATT and SNEGSKA (reference sequence). CDR3 sequence reads: CSAREQTGTAGELFF. The CDR3 DNA sequence: TGCAGTGCTAGAGAGCAAACCGGGACAGCCGGGGAGCTGTTTTTT.

This chain uses TRBV28 with TRBJ2-1; TRBD2 matches 9 bases. V was pared by 5 bases and J by 6 bases, with 11 bases of the junction left unmatched. In germline, CDR1 is MDHEN, CDR2 SYDVKM. The CDR3 totals 16 residues. The DNA for the CDR3 is TGTGCCAGCAGTCGCACCGGGACTAGCCTTGTCAATGAGCAGTTCTTC. Translated: CASSRTGTSLVNEQFF.

The chain joins TRBV27 to TRBJ2-1; 8 positions match TRBD2. Germline loops: CDR1 MNHEY, CDR2 SMNVEV (reference sequence). With 5 bases clipped from V and 10 bases from J, the junction kept 10 bases outside the gene matches. The CDR3 runs to 14 residues. The DNA for the CDR3 is TGTGCCAGCAGTCCGGACTTGATAGCGGGAGAGCAGTTCTTC. This encodes CASSPDLIAGEQFF.

This clonotype turned up a few times. The CDR3 sequence is CSAPDRVKDTQYF. The CDR3 nucleotides read TGCAGTGCCCCGGACAGGGTAAAAGATACGCAGTATTTT. The chain couples TRBV20-1 to TRBJ2-3; 8 bases fit TRBD1. Germline lookup yields CDR1 DFQATT and CDR2 SNEGSKA (reference sequence). Unmatched junction bases numbered 7, after V lost 6 bases and J lost 5 bases. The CDR3 runs to 13 residues.

This clonotype was detected ten times or more. The V call is TRBV11-3, the J call TRBJ2-3; a weak D match, TRBD2 (6 bases). CDR1 is SGHNT, CDR2 YENEEA, per germline. V lost 5 bases, J lost 6 bases, and 12 bases lay in between. The CDR3 is 13 amino acids. The CDR3 region has the DNA TGTGCCAGCAGCGCTAGCGTCGGCGATACGCAGTATTTT. Encoded protein: CASSASVGDTQYF.